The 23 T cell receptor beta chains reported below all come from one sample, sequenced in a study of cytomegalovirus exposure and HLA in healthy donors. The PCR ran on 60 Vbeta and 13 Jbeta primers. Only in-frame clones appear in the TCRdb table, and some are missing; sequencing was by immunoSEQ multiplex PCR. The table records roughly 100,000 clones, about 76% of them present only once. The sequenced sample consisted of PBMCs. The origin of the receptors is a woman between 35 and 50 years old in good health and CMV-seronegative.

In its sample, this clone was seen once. This chain's CDR3 is CASSIRDRGPGYTF. The CDR3 region has the DNA TGTGCCAGTAGTATTCGAGACAGGGGGCCTGGCTACACCTTC. The rearrangement links TRBV19 to TRBJ1-2; the match to TRBD1 covers 10 bases. The V gene end was trimmed by 3 bases and the J gene end by 7 bases; junction bases not matched to a gene: 5. The CDR3 consists of 14 residues. From germline, CDR1 is LNHDA and CDR2 SQIVND (reference sequence).

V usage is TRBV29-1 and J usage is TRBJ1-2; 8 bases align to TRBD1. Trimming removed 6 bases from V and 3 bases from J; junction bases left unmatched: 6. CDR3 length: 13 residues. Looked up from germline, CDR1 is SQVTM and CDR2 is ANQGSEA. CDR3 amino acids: CSVTGGRDYGYTF. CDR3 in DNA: TGCAGCGTAACAGGGGGGAGAGACTATGGCTACACCTTC. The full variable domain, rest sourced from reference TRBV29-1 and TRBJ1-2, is SAVISQKPSRDICQRGTSLTIQCQVDSQVTMMFWYRQQPGQSLTLIATANQGSEATYESGFVIDKFPISRPNLTFSTLTVSNMSPEDSSIYLCSVTGGRDYGYTFGSGTRLTVV.

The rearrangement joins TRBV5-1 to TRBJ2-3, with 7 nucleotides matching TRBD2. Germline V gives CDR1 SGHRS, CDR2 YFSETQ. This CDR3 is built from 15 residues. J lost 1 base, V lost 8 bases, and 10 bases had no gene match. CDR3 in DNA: TGCGCCAGTAGGGGCGGGGGATTAGGCACAGATACGCAGTATTTT. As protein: CASRGGGLGTDTQYF.

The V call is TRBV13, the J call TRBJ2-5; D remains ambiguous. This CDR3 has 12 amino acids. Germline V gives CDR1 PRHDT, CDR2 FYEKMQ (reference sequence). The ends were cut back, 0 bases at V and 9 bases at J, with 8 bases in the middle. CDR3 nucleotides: TGTGCCAGCAGCTTAGGGATTGAGCCCCAGTACTTC. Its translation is CASSLGIEPQYF.

For the CDR3, the DNA is TGTGCCAGCAGCTCCCCGGACAGATCGAGCTATGGCTACACCTTC. Protein: CASSSPDRSSYGYTF. The rearrangement joins TRBV5-5 to TRBJ1-2, with D possibly matching TRBD1 (6 bases). Per germline, CDR1 SGHKS and CDR2 YYEKEE (reference sequence). The V end lost 3 bases, the J end lost 4 bases, and 16 bases lay between the germline ends. The CDR3 runs 15 residues.

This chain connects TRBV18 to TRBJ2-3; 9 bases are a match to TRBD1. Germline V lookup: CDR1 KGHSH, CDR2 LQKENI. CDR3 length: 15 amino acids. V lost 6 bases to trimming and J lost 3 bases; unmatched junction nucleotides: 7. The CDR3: CASSPTGGLTDTQYF. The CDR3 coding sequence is TGTGCCAGCTCTCCCACAGGGGGCTTGACAGATACGCAGTATTTT.

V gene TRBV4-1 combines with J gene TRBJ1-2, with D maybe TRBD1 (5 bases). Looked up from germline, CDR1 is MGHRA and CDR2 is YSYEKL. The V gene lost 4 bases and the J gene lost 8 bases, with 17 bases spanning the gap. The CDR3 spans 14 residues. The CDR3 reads CASSLDPAGLGYTF. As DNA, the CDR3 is TGCGCCAGCAGCCTCGATCCGGCAGGGTTGGGCTACACCTTC.

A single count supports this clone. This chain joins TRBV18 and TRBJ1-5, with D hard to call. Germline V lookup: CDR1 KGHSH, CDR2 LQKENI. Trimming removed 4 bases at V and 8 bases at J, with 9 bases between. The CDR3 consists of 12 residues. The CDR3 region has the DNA TGTGCCAGCTCACGTGTCCCTAAGCCCCAGCATTTT. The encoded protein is CASSRVPKPQHF. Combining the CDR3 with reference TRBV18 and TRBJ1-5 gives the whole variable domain NAGVMQNPRHLVRRRGQEARLRCSPMKGHSHVYWYRQLPEEGLKFMVYLQKENIIDESGMPKERFSAEFPKEGPSILRIQQVVRGDSAAYFCASSRVPKPQHFGDGTRLSIL.

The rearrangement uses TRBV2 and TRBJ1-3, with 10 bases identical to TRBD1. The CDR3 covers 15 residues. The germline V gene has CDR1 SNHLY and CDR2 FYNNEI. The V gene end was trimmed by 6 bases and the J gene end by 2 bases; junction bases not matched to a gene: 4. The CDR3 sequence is CASRGQGSPGNTIYF. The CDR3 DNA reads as TGTGCCAGCAGGGGACAGGGGAGCCCTGGAAACACCATATATTTT.

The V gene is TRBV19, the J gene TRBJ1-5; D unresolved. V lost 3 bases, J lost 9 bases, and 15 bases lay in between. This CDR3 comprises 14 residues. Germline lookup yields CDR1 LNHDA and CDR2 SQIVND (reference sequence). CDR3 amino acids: CASSILDRPGPQHF. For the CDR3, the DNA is TGTGCCAGTAGTATTCTAGACCGACCGGGGCCCCAGCATTTT.

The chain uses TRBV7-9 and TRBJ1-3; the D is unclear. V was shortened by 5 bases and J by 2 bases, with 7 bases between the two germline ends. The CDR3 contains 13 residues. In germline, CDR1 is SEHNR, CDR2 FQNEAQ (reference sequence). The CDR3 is CASSPLTGNTIYF. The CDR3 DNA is TGTGCCAGCAGCCCACTCACTGGAAACACCATATATTTT. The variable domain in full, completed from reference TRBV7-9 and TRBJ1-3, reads DTGVSQNPRHKITKRGQNVTFRCDPISEHNRLYWYRQTLGQGPEFLTYFQNEAQLEKSRLLSDRFSAERPKGSFSTLEIQRTEQGDSAMYLCASSPLTGNTIYFGEGSWLTVV.

DNA of the CDR3: TGCACCAGCAGCCAAGATCAGGGCAGGGAAGTCCGTGTCCATGGCTACACCTTC. It translates to CTSSQDQGREVRVHGYTF. This chain links TRBV1 with TRBJ1-2; whether TRBD1, the table's D call, matches the DNA was not checked. TRBV1 is recorded as a pseudogene. The CDR3 runs 18 residues.

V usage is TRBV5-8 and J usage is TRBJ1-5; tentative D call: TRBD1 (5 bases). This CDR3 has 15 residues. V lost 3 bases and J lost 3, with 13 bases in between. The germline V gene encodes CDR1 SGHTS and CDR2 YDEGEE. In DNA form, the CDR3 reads TGTGCCAGCAGCTGGGGGGGATGGAACAATCAGCCCCAGCATTTT. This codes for CASSWGGWNNQPQHF.

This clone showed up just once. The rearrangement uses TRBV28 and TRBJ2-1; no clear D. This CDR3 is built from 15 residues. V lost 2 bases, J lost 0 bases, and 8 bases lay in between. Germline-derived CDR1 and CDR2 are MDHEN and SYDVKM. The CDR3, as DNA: TGTGCCAGCAGTTTAGACTGGAGCTCCTACAATGAGCAGTTCTTC. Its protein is CASSLDWSSYNEQFF.

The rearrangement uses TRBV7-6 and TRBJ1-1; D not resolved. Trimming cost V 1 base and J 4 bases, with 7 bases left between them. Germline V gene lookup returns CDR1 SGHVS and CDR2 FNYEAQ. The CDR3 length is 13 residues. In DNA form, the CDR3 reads TGTGCCAGCAGCTTAGGGGAGGGCACTGAAGCTTTCTTT. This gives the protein CASSLGEGTEAFF. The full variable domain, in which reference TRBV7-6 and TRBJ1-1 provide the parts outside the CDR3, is GAGVSQSPRYKVTKRGQDVALRCDPISGHVSLYWYRQALGQGPEFLTYFNYEAQQDKSGLPNDRFSAERPEGSISTLTIQRTEQRDSAMYRCASSLGEGTEAFFGQGTRLTVV.

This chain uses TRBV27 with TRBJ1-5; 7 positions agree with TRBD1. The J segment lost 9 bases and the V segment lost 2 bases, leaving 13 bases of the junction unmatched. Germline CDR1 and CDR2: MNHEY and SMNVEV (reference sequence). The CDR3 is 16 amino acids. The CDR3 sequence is CASSLRSTGQVLPQHF. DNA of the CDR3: TGTGCCAGCAGTTTAAGGTCGACAGGGCAGGTCTTGCCCCAGCATTTT.

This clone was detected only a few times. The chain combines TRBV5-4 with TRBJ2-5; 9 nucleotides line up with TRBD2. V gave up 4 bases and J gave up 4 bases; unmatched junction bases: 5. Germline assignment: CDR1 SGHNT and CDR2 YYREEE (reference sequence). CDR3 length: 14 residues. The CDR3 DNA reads TGTGCCAGCAGCGACAATAGCGGGGGAGAGACCCAGTACTTC. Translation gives CASSDNSGGETQYF.

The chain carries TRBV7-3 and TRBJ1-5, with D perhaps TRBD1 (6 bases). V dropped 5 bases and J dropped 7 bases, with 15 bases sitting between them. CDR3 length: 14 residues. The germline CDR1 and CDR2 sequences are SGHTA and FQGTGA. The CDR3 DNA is TGTGCCAGCAGCCCGAACAGGGCACGGCAGCCCCAGCATTTT. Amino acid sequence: CASSPNRARQPQHF.

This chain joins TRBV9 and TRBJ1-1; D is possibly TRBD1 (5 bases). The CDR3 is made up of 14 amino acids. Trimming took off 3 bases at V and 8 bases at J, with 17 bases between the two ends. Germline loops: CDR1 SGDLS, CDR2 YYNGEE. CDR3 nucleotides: TGTGCCAGCAGCGACGGCCCGGGGGATACGGAAGCTTTCTTT. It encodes CASSDGPGDTEAFF.

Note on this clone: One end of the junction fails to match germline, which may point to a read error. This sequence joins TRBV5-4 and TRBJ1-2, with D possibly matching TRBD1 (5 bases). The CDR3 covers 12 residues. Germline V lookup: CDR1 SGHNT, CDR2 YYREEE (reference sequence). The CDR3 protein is CASSSLTDGDFF. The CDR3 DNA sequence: TGTGCCAGCAGCTCATTGACAGATGGGGACTTCTTC.

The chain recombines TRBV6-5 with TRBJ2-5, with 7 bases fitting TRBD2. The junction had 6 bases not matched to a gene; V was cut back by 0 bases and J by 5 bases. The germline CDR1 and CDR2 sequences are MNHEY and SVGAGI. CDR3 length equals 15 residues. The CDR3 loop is CASSYSGEGAETQYF. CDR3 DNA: TGTGCCAGCAGTTACTCGGGGGAGGGCGCGGAGACCCAGTACTTC.

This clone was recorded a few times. The chain's CDR3 is CASSFMTGGSTDTQYF. CDR3 nucleotides: TGTGCCAGCAGCTTTATGACAGGGGGTTCGACAGATACGCAGTATTTT. This sequence joins TRBV5-4 and TRBJ2-3; TRBD1 aligns across 9 bases. The CDR3 sequence is 16 residues long. Looked up from germline, CDR1 is SGHNT and CDR2 is YYREEE (reference sequence). J lost 3 bases, V lost 2 bases, and 7 bases had no gene match. The whole variable domain, filled in from reference TRBV5-4 and TRBJ2-3, reads ETGVTQSPTHLIKTRGQQVTLRCSSQSGHNTVSWYQQALGQGPQFIFQYYREEENGRGNFPPRFSGLQFPNYSSELNVNALELDDSALYLCASSFMTGGSTDTQYFGPGTRLTVL.

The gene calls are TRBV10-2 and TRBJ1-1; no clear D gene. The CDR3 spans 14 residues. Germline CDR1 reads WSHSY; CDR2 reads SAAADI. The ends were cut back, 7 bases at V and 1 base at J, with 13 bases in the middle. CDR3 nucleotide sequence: TGCGCCAGCAAGCCCGCGCTTGAGAACACTGAAGCTTTCTTT. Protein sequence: CASKPALENTEAFF.